These 24 T cell receptor beta chains were sequenced from one sample in a study of cytomegalovirus exposure and HLA in healthy donors. Primers for the PCR totalled 60 Vbeta and 13 Jbeta. The assay was immunoSEQ multiplex PCR, and TCRdb's table has in-frame clones only and misses some. Found here are about 120,000 clones, less than 90% of them singletons; the top ten hold roughly 20%. The specimen was PBMCs. The receptor source for this set is a man aged 18-30 years in good health and CMV-seropositive.

V gene TRBV30 combines with J gene TRBJ2-5, with 8 bases that match TRBD1. The CDR3 sequence is 15 residues long. CDR1 and CDR2 (germline): GTSNPN, SVGIG (reference sequence). J gave up 5 bases and V 4 bases, and 12 bases lay outside the gene matches. The CDR3 loop reads CAWTPTRGLKETQYF. The DNA for the CDR3 is TGTGCCTGGACTCCTACCAGGGGGCTGAAGGAGACCCAGTACTTC.

This clone was observed a few times. This chain joins TRBV7-4 and TRBJ1-3; maybe TRBD1 (5 bases). The ends were cut back, 4 bases at V and 4 bases at J, with 23 bases in the middle. The CDR3 loop spans 18 amino acids. CDR1 and CDR2 from the germline V gene are SGHVT and SQSDAQ. The CDR3 DNA sequence: TGTGCCAGCAGCTCGCTGACAGACTCCTCGGTAGGGGGAAACACCATATATTTT. As protein: CASSSLTDSSVGGNTIYF.

A word on this clone: An end of the junction differs from the germline gene, which may be a read error. The chain joins TRBV6-1 to TRBJ1-2, with 12 bases that match TRBD1. The CDR3 has 18 amino acids. Germline lookup yields CDR1 MNHNS and CDR2 SASEGT. The CDR3 DNA follows: TGTGCCAGCATTGAACAAAGGGGACAGGGGGCCCGGCACTATGGCTACACCTTC. Amino acid sequence: CASIEQRGQGARHYGYTF.

The chain joins TRBV28 to TRBJ1-2; D perhaps matches TRBD1 (5 bases). This CDR3 comprises 14 residues. The ends were cut back, 7 bases at V and 2 bases at J, with 14 bases in the middle. Germline V gives CDR1 MDHEN, CDR2 SYDVKM. CDR3 DNA: TGTGCCAGCACCCGGGACGGACTAAACTATGGCTACACCTTC. Translated, it gives CASTRDGLNYGYTF.

This chain joins TRBV4-1 and TRBJ2-1; a weak D match, TRBD2 (6 bases). CDR3 length equals 16 residues. CDR1 and CDR2 from the germline V gene are MGHRA and YSYEKL. V lost 3 bases and J 4 bases, leaving 16 bases between the germline ends. In DNA form, the CDR3 reads TGCGCCAGCAGCCATCCCCCGGGAGACCCGTACAATGAGCAGTTCTTC. Protein: CASSHPPGDPYNEQFF.

The chain recombines TRBV2 with TRBJ1-2; 8 bases agree with TRBD1. Trimming took 5 bases from V and 7 from J; bases not matched to a gene: 9. The germline gives CDR1 SNHLY, CDR2 FYNNEI. CDR3 length: 14 amino acids. CDR3 loop: CASSLGQGLGGYTF. Here the CDR3 DNA reads TGTGCCAGCAGTCTCGGACAGGGCTTGGGTGGCTACACCTTC. The full variable domain, with the rest looked up from reference TRBV2 and TRBJ1-2, is EPEVTQTPSHQVTQMGQEVILRCVPISNHLYFYWYRQILGQKVEFLVSFYNNEISEKSEIFDDQFSVERPDGSNFTLKIRSTKLEDSAMYFCASSLGQGLGGYTFGSGTRLTVV.

Regarding this clone: Within the sample, other DNA sequences also encode this same CDR3. The genes are TRBV19 and TRBJ2-1; no reliable D call. The CDR3 totals 13 residues. Looked up from germline, CDR1 is LNHDA and CDR2 is SQIVND (reference sequence). Trimming removed 1 base at V and 5 bases at J, with 6 bases between. CDR3 amino acids: CASSIGQNNEQFF. CDR3 in DNA: TGTGCCAGTAGTATAGGGCAGAACAATGAGCAGTTCTTC.

The chain has TRBV6-5 and TRBJ1-1, with 8 positions matching TRBD1. The CDR3 contains 14 residues. Germline-derived CDR1 and CDR2 are MNHEY and SVGAGI. V was pared by 10 bases and J by 1 base, with 8 bases of the junction left unmatched. The CDR3 loop reads CATTGGAGNTEAFF. The CDR3 nucleotides are TGTGCCACCACAGGGGGGGCCGGGAACACTGAAGCTTTCTTT.

The chain recombines TRBV27 with TRBJ1-2, with D possibly being TRBD1 (5 bases). This CDR3 has 14 residues. Germline lookup yields CDR1 MNHEY and CDR2 SMNVEV (reference sequence). The V gene lost 3 bases and the J gene lost 2 bases, with 10 bases spanning the gap. The CDR3 loop is CASSLGGSNYGYTF. Here the CDR3 DNA reads TGTGCCAGCAGTTTGGGGGGGTCAAACTATGGCTACACCTTC.

This rearrangement joins TRBV30 to TRBJ2-3, with TRBD2 matching over 9 bases. The CDR3 sequence is 19 residues long. Germline-derived CDR1 and CDR2 are GTSNPN and SVGIG (reference sequence). V trimming: 0 bases; J trimming: 4 bases; junction bases outside the gene matches: 17. The CDR3 coding sequence is TGTGCCTGGAGTGTCGAGGGCGGGGGGGCCGAATGGTACGCAGATACGCAGTATTTT. It yields the protein CAWSVEGGGAEWYADTQYF.

J is TRBJ2-1 and V is TRBV11-2; 8 bases are a match to TRBD2. J gave up 8 bases and V 5 bases, and 5 bases lay outside the gene matches. The CDR3 runs to 13 residues. Germline loops: CDR1 SGHAT, CDR2 FQNNGV. The CDR3 region has the DNA TGTGCCAGCAGCCGAGCGGGGGAATATGAGCAGTTCTTC. This gives the protein CASSRAGEYEQFF.

This clone was detected only once. The chain is built from TRBV4-1 and TRBJ2-7, with a tentative D call TRBD2 (6 bases). Trimming cost V 5 bases and J 0 bases, with 17 bases left between them. Looked up from germline, CDR1 is MGHRA and CDR2 is YSYEKL. This CDR3 region has 16 residues. The CDR3 spells CASSVGELALSYEQYF. Here the CDR3 DNA reads TGCGCCAGCAGCGTTGGGGAGCTAGCGCTCTCCTACGAGCAGTACTTC.

V usage is TRBV27 and J usage is TRBJ2-7; 8 nucleotides align to TRBD1. Germline V gene lookup returns CDR1 MNHEY and CDR2 SMNVEV (reference sequence). With 7 bases clipped from V and 7 bases from J, the junction kept 6 bases outside the gene matches. There are 12 residues in the CDR3. The CDR3 sequence: CASTQGAGEQYF. For the CDR3, the DNA is TGTGCCAGCACTCAGGGGGCGGGAGAGCAGTACTTC.

This clone has just a few counts. The chain couples TRBV6-6 to TRBJ2-7; 13 bases are shared with TRBD2. The germline V gene encodes CDR1 MNHNY and CDR2 SVGAGI (reference sequence). The J segment lost 5 bases and the V segment lost 5 bases, leaving 6 bases of the junction unmatched. There are 15 residues in the CDR3. The CDR3 reads CASSPSTSGGNEQYF. The CDR3 region has the DNA TGTGCCAGCAGTCCCTCGACTAGCGGGGGGAACGAGCAGTACTTC.

The V and J genes are TRBV29-1 and TRBJ1-1; no clear D. This CDR3 has 13 residues. The germline gives CDR1 SQVTM, CDR2 ANQGSEA. The ends were cut back, 5 bases at V and 5 bases at J, with 15 bases in the middle. The DNA for the CDR3 is TGCAGCGTTACGATGGGAGGGCGGACTGAAGCTTTCTTT. It specifies CSVTMGGRTEAFF.

The rearrangement joins TRBV7-9 to TRBJ2-7; TRBD2 aligns across 7 bases. Per germline, CDR1 SEHNR and CDR2 FQNEAQ (reference sequence). Trimming took 5 bases from V and 4 from J; bases not matched to a gene: 11. The CDR3 consists of 15 residues. The CDR3 loop reads CASSPGLRAGYEQYF. In DNA, the CDR3 is TGTGCCAGCAGCCCGGGACTAAGGGCGGGGTACGAGCAGTACTTC.

V is TRBV7-9 and J is TRBJ1-1; 7 nucleotides line up with TRBD1. This CDR3 is 15 amino acids long. Germline assignment: CDR1 SEHNR and CDR2 FQNEAQ (reference sequence). V was clipped by 5 bases and J by 2 bases; unmatched bases: 8. This chain's CDR3 is CASSLPGQFNTEAFF. CDR3 in DNA: TGTGCCAGCAGCCTCCCGGGACAGTTCAACACTGAAGCTTTCTTT.

The rearrangement links TRBV6-5 to TRBJ2-7; a weak D match, TRBD2 (5 bases). Germline-derived CDR1 and CDR2 are MNHEY and SVGAGI. The V and J ends lost 2 bases and 4 bases respectively, with 12 bases between them. CDR3 size: 14 residues. In DNA form, the CDR3 reads TGTGCCAGCAGTTACGGCTCTCCGGGGTACGAGCAGTACTTC. Protein: CASSYGSPGYEQYF.

This chain links TRBV7-9 with TRBJ1-4; D unresolved. The CDR3 sequence is 15 residues long. Trimming pared 1 base from V and 3 bases from J, leaving 9 bases between. The V gene's germline CDR1 is SEHNR and CDR2 FQNEAQ (reference sequence). Written as DNA, the CDR3 is TGTGCCAGCAGCTTAGAACTCCACGCTAATGAAAAACTGTTTTTT. Encoded protein: CASSLELHANEKLFF.

The chain links TRBV18 to TRBJ2-3; possible D gene TRBD1, 6 bases. Trimming left V 3 bases short and J 2 bases short, with 18 bases between. The CDR3 covers 17 residues. Per germline, CDR1 KGHSH and CDR2 LQKENI. The CDR3 DNA is TGTGCCAGCTCACCTCTCCTTGGGACAACGAACACAGATACGCAGTATTTT. Its translation: CASSPLLGTTNTDTQYF.

The rearrangement joins TRBV27 to TRBJ2-7, with 10 nucleotides matching TRBD1. The germline gives CDR1 MNHEY, CDR2 SMNVEV (reference sequence). The CDR3 consists of 13 residues. With V trimmed by 9 bases and J by 6 bases, 8 bases remained unmatched. In nucleotides, the CDR3 is TGTGCCAGTGGGAGACAGGGGGCGGGCGAGCAGTACTTC. Translated, it gives CASGRQGAGEQYF.

A word on this clone: Other DNA sequences from this sample encode an identical CDR3 as well. CDR3 sequence (DNA): TGTGCCAGCAGCTTGGACAGGGCTGGAAACACCATATATTTT. Amino acids: CASSLDRAGNTIYF. The chain joins TRBV5-4 to TRBJ1-3, with TRBD1 as a possible D gene (6 bases). V dropped 0 bases and J dropped 2 bases, with 6 bases sitting between them. The CDR3 runs to 14 residues. Germline assignment: CDR1 SGHNT and CDR2 YYREEE (reference sequence).

V is TRBV5-1 and J is TRBJ2-1; no clear D. Germline CDR1 is SGHRS and CDR2 is YFSETQ. The CDR3 is 14 amino acids. Trimming left V 3 bases short and J 2 bases short, with 9 bases between. The CDR3 sequence is CASSSGYTYNEQFF. The CDR3 nucleotides read TGCGCCAGCAGCTCAGGCTACACCTACAATGAGCAGTTCTTC.

V usage is TRBV5-1 and J usage is TRBJ2-7; possibly TRBD1 for D (5 bases). CDR3 length equals 12 residues. Trimming stripped 2 bases from V and 3 bases from J, with 6 bases between. In germline, CDR1 is SGHRS, CDR2 YFSETQ. CDR3 amino acids: CASSFDSYEQYF. The DNA for the CDR3 is TGCGCCAGCAGCTTCGACAGCTACGAGCAGTACTTC.